The 8 T cell receptor beta chains given below trace back to one sample, sequenced in a study of identical twins. TCRdb re-called the 5' RACE reads through MiXCR, storing one row per CDR3 protein. The sample yields about 260,000 distinct CDR3 sequences, around 6.6% seen once. These data also formed part of another study, on yellow fever vaccine responses in identical twins.

The specimen sequenced was memory (CD45RO+) T cells sorted from blood. Receptors originate from a woman under 30 in good health.

This chain links TRBV12-3 or TRBV12-4 with TRBJ2-7; D is unclear. There are 14 residues in the CDR3. V was clipped by 6 bases and J by 2 bases, with 14 bases between them. The CDR3 spells CASSKDPIPYEQYF. The CDR3, as DNA: TGTGCCAGCAGCAAGGACCCAATCCCCTACGAGCAGTACTTC.

The rearrangement links TRBV12-3 or TRBV12-4 to TRBJ1-5, with D tentatively TRBD1 (6 bases). The V gene lost 3 bases and the J gene lost 0 bases, with 18 bases spanning the gap. The CDR3 is made up of 18 amino acids. CDR3 loop: CASSFRLGGAYSNQPQHF. CDR3 DNA sequence: TGTGCCAGCAGTTTTCGGTTGGGGGGGGCATATAGCAATCAGCCCCAGCATTTT.

J is TRBJ2-2 and V is TRBV12-3 or TRBV12-4, with D tentatively TRBD1 (6 bases). V lost 6 bases and J lost 7, with 15 bases in between. The CDR3 is made up of 14 amino acids. Here the CDR3 DNA reads TGTGCCAGCAGCAAGAGGGGGTTCATCGGGGAGCTGTTTTTT. Translation: CASSKRGFIGELFF.

This clonotype was seen only a few times. This rearrangement joins TRBV10-2 to TRBJ2-7; no clear D. Germline V gene sequence: CDR1 WSHSY, CDR2 SAAADI. V was pared by 4 bases and J by 5 bases, with 12 bases between. The CDR3 is made up of 13 amino acids. In nucleotides, the CDR3 is TGCGCCAGCAGTGGTAAGGGAAGCCACGAGCAGTACTTC. Residues: CASSGKGSHEQYF.

V and J are TRBV12-1 and TRBJ2-3. TRBV12-1 is assigned pseudogene status. CDR3 length: 15 amino acids. The CDR3 loop reads CASSFCGSLTDTQYF. CDR3 sequence (DNA): TGTGCCAGCAGCTTTTGCGGGAGCCTCACAGATACGCAGTATTTT.

The chain joins TRBV5-1 to TRBJ2-7; D gene uncertain. Trimming removed 0 bases at V and 6 bases at J, with 7 bases between. This CDR3 spans 12 amino acids. The germline V gene has CDR1 SGHRS and CDR2 YFSETQ. The CDR3 DNA follows: TGCGCCAGCAGCTTGGTACAAGGCGAGCAGTACTTC. This gives the protein CASSLVQGEQYF.

V usage is TRBV11-3 and J usage is TRBJ2-1; D gene uncertain. The CDR3 runs 12 residues. The V gene's germline CDR1 is SGHNT and CDR2 YENEEA. V lost 5 bases and J 9 bases, leaving 11 bases between the germline ends. In DNA, the CDR3 is TGTGCCAGCAGCCCCCTCAATGCTGAGCAGTTCTTC. Its translation is CASSPLNAEQFF.

V gene TRBV24-1 combines with J gene TRBJ2-1; 10 positions agree with TRBD2. CDR1 is KGHDR, CDR2 SFDVKD, per germline. V lost 9 bases and J lost 4; bases outside the gene matches: 11. This CDR3 is 16 amino acids long. CDR3 loop: CATGAVAGGTYNEQFF. The CDR3 DNA is TGTGCCACCGGTGCGGTAGCGGGAGGAACATACAATGAGCAGTTCTTC.